This record concerns one T cell receptor beta chain sequence. Its antigen is currently unknown. Looked up from germline, CDR1 is SGHTA and CDR2 is FQGNSA. Trimming removed 5 bases from V and 2 bases from J, with 16 bases in between. The CDR3 is made up of 15 amino acids. This sample stems from a study of cytomegalovirus exposure and HLA in healthy donors. General study results and limits: According to a later analysis, most TCR beta chains associated with CMV appeared HLA-restricted. According to the study, around 180 TCR beta chains were cytomegalovirus-associated. A later analysis showed TCR association rates differing by HLA locus, peaking at DRB1 and lowest at HLA-C.

The PCR ran on 60 Vbeta and 13 Jbeta primers. The repertoire was sequenced with immunoSEQ multiplex PCR; TCRdb's copy has only in-frame clones and lacks some. This repertoire shows about 110,000 clones, 74% found once; its top ten account for roughly 2.5%. Sequenced material: PBMCs. This receptor was taken from a man aged 50 to 60 in good health and CMV-seropositive. The chain links TRBV7-2 to TRBJ2-7; D perhaps matches TRBD2 (7 bases). CDR3 bases: TGTGCCAGCAGCGCCGTCGGGGGGACAACCTACGAGCAGTACTTC. The encoded protein is CASSAVGGTTYEQYF.